These 30 T cell receptor beta chains came from one sample sequenced in a study of identical twins' blood T cells. TCRdb itself ran the 5' RACE reads through MiXCR, one entry per CDR3 protein. The sample includes hundreds of thousands of distinct CDR3 sequences, 28% of them seen just once. Input material: PBMCs. Receptor source: a woman aged 18-49 years in good health.

The gene calls are TRBV5-1 and TRBJ1-6; TRBD1 matches 7 bases. CDR3 length equals 13 residues. With 6 bases clipped from V and 11 bases from J, the junction kept 8 bases outside the gene matches. CDR1 is SGHRS and CDR2 is YFSETQ in the germline V gene. This chain's CDR3 is CASTLQGTAPLHF. CDR3 in DNA: TGCGCCAGCACCCTACAGGGGACGGCACCCCTCCACTTT.

Concerning this clonotype itself: One end of the junction does not line up with germline, which may come from a read error. The rearrangement links TRBV14 to TRBJ1-5, with D tentatively TRBD1 (5 bases). This CDR3 contains 13 residues. The germline gives CDR1 SGHDN, CDR2 FVKESK. The chain's CDR3 is CASCQGGNQPQHF. CDR3 DNA: TGTGCCAGCTGCCAAGGGGGCAATCAGCCCCAGCATTTT.

Here the CDR3 DNA reads TGCAGTGCTAGAGAGGACAGGTTTGGCACAGATACGCAGTATTTT. Translated, it gives CSAREDRFGTDTQYF. This rearrangement joins TRBV20-1 to TRBJ2-3; 7 bases agree with TRBD1. CDR3 length equals 15 residues. J lost 1 base, V lost 0 bases, and 4 bases had no gene match. Germline assignment: CDR1 DFQATT and CDR2 SNEGSKA (reference sequence).

The table lists this clonotype with a few counts. The V and J genes are TRBV7-9 and TRBJ1-1; D ambiguous. Germline CDR1 and CDR2: SEHNR and FQNEAQ (reference sequence). The ends were cut back, 2 bases at V and 1 base at J, with 14 bases in the middle. This CDR3 is built from 16 residues. In DNA form, the CDR3 reads TGTGCCAGCAGCTTACCGTCCGCTTTCAGGAACACTGAAGCTTTCTTT. Its protein is CASSLPSAFRNTEAFF.

This clonotype was counted between two and nine times. The rearrangement joins TRBV6-2 or TRBV6-3 to TRBJ2-1; the D is unclear. Germline values: CDR1 MNHEY, CDR2 SVGEGT. The CDR3 is made up of 14 amino acids. With 2 bases removed from V and 8 bases from J, the gap between germline ends came to 13 bases. In DNA form, the CDR3 reads TGTGCCAGCAGTTACGGCCGATTCCCCCATGAGCAGTTCTTC. It yields the protein CASSYGRFPHEQFF.

This clonotype was found a few times. This rearrangement joins TRBV7-2 to TRBJ1-1; D not resolved. This CDR3 has 11 amino acids. The germline V gene encodes CDR1 SGHTA and CDR2 FQGNSA. V was cut by 10 bases and J by 4 bases, with 10 bases left in between. The CDR3 loop is CATLLPTEAFF. CDR3 nucleotides: TGTGCCACCTTACTGCCCACTGAAGCTTTCTTT.

The chain uses TRBV20-1 and TRBJ2-2, with a tentative D call TRBD1 (6 bases). Germline V CDR1 and CDR2: DFQATT, SNEGSKA (reference sequence). This CDR3 has 16 amino acids. Trimming took 6 bases from V and 1 from J, leaving 18 bases between them. The CDR3 sequence: CSAFRTDEKNTGELFF. CDR3 in DNA: TGCAGTGCGTTTCGGACAGACGAAAAGAACACCGGGGAGCTGTTTTTT.

The chain is built from TRBV7-6 and TRBJ2-2; perhaps TRBD1 as D (5 bases). The CDR3 sequence is 14 residues long. Germline V gene sequence: CDR1 SGHVS, CDR2 FNYEAQ. The ends were cut back, 1 base at V and 6 bases at J, with 9 bases in the middle. The CDR3 DNA follows: TGTGCCAGCAGCTTAGAGACAGCAGCCGGGGAGCTGTTTTTT. Amino acids: CASSLETAAGELFF.

This clonotype was detected a few times. CDR3: CASRTANEKLFF. DNA of the CDR3: TGTGCCAGTCGGACAGCTAATGAAAAACTGTTTTTT. This rearrangement joins TRBV2 to TRBJ1-4; a weak D match, TRBD1 (6 bases). Germline loops: CDR1 SNHLY, CDR2 FYNNEI. The CDR3 extends over 12 amino acids. The V end lost 9 bases, the J end lost 3 bases, and 8 bases lay between the germline ends.

This clonotype was seen only once. The V and J genes are TRBV12-5 and TRBJ2-7; D gene ambiguous. Germline V gene sequence: CDR1 LGHNT, CDR2 FRNRAP. Trimming pared 3 bases from V and 5 bases from J, leaving 8 bases between. This CDR3 comprises 12 residues. CDR3 in amino acids: CASGFQSHEQYF. In DNA, the CDR3 is TGTGCTAGTGGTTTCCAAAGCCACGAGCAGTACTTC.

This clonotype was detected many times. V is TRBV5-1 and J is TRBJ2-3; D gene ambiguous. With 0 bases removed from V and 3 bases from J, the gap between germline ends came to 8 bases. Germline CDR1 and CDR2: SGHRS and YFSETQ. The CDR3 sequence is 14 residues long. The CDR3 nucleotides read TGCGCCAGCAGCTTGGCGGCTTCGACAGATACGCAGTATTTT. As protein: CASSLAASTDTQYF. Drawing the rest from reference TRBV5-1 and TRBJ2-3, the complete variable domain is KAGVTQTPRYLIKTRGQQVTLSCSPISGHRSVSWYQQTPGQGLQFLFEYFSETQRNKGNFPGRFSGRQFSNSRSEMNVSTLELGDSALYLCASSLAASTDTQYFGPGTRLTVL.

This clonotype showed up just a few times. The J gene is TRBJ1-3, the V gene TRBV4-3; TRBD1 is a possible D gene (5 bases). This CDR3 has 15 residues. Trimming left V 1 base short and J 0 bases short, with 7 bases between. Germline loops: CDR1 LGHNA, CDR2 YSLEER. CDR3 sequence (DNA): TGCGCCAGCAGCCAAGGCGACAGCTCTGGAAACACCATATATTTT. Residues: CASSQGDSSGNTIYF.

The DNA of the CDR3 is TGCAGTGCTAACCCTTTTGCCAGCAGGGGAATTTGGGGAAGCTCCTATAATTCACCCCTCCACTTT. Amino acid sequence: CSANPFASRGIWGSSYNSPLHF. The chain combines TRBV20-1 with TRBJ1-6; tentatively, D is TRBD1 (6 bases). V was clipped by 4 bases and J by 0 bases, with 31 bases between them. Germline V gene data show CDR1 as DFQATT and CDR2 as SNEGSKA (reference sequence). The CDR3 is 22 residues long.

As concerns this clonotype: A read error may be the cause here, since a much bigger clone is one base away. The J gene is TRBJ1-3, the V gene TRBV29-1, with D perhaps TRBD1 (6 bases). Germline CDR1 reads SQVTM; CDR2 reads ANQGSEA. There are 15 residues in the CDR3. CDR3 coding DNA: TGCGGCGTTATAAGCCAGGGGCCCTCTGGAAACACCATATATTTT. Encoded protein: CGVISQGPSGNTIYF.

This sequence joins TRBV29-1 and TRBJ1-2; 8 bases agree with TRBD1. The CDR3 has 11 residues. Looked up from germline, CDR1 is SQVTM and CDR2 is ANQGSEA. V lost 7 bases, J lost 6 bases, and 4 bases stayed unmatched. The CDR3 sequence is CSAPDRDGYTF. The DNA for the CDR3 is TGCAGCGCCCCGGACAGGGATGGCTACACCTTC.

This clonotype was picked up many times. The V gene is TRBV25-1, the J gene TRBJ2-1; possibly TRBD1 or TRBD2 for D (6 bases each). Trimming removed 3 bases at V and 4 bases at J, with 13 bases between. Germline assignment: CDR1 MGHDK and CDR2 SYGVNS. This CDR3 region has 15 residues. CDR3 amino acids: CASSDPRGLYNEQFF. The CDR3 bases are TGTGCCAGCAGTGACCCCAGGGGACTTTACAATGAGCAGTTCTTC.

The chain employs TRBV5-6 and TRBJ1-2; 7 positions agree with TRBD1. Germline CDR1 is SGHDT and CDR2 is YYEEEE. The CDR3 length is 13 residues. Trimming removed 5 bases from V and 10 bases from J; junction bases left unmatched: 11. This CDR3 is CASRRITGADYTF. CDR3 bases: TGTGCCAGCAGAAGAATTACAGGGGCCGACTACACCTTC.

This clonotype was detected a few times. The chain recombines TRBV11-2 with TRBJ2-2, with a possible D match to TRBD1 (5 bases). The CDR3 loop spans 16 amino acids. Germline V lookup: CDR1 SGHAT, CDR2 FQNNGV. The V end lost 0 bases, the J end lost 5 bases, and 13 bases lay between the germline ends. The CDR3 DNA sequence: TGTGCCAGCAGCTTAGACTTTTCAGGGAAAACCGGGGAGCTGTTTTTT. This translates into CASSLDFSGKTGELFF.

This clonotype was counted a few times. A junction end diverges from the germline sequence, so it may reflect a read error. V and J are TRBV27 and TRBJ1-6, with unresolved D. The CDR3 has 13 residues. Germline V CDR1 and CDR2: MNHEY, SMNVEV (reference sequence). CDR3 region: CASSLYGDSPIHF. CDR3 bases: TGTGCCAGCAGTTTATATGGCGATTCACCCATCCACTTT.

In the case of this clonotype: Mismatch with germline at one junction end may stem from a read error. The rearrangement joins TRBV6-5 to TRBJ2-3; the D is unclear. The length of the CDR3 is 15 residues. Germline CDR1 MNHEY, CDR2 SVGAGI. The CDR3 DNA follows: TGTGCCAGCAGTTACGGAACACAGAGCACAGATGCGCAGTATTTT. Encoded protein: CASSYGTQSTDAQYF.

This clonotype was observed at least ten times. The J gene is TRBJ1-1, the V gene TRBV20-1; 9 bases are a match to TRBD1. CDR3 length: 14 amino acids. The germline gives CDR1 DFQATT, CDR2 SNEGSKA (reference sequence). V gave up 3 bases and J gave up 8 bases; unmatched junction bases: 10. The CDR3 region is CSARRDRDQPEAFF. The CDR3 bases are TGCAGTGCTAGGCGGGACAGGGACCAACCCGAAGCTTTCTTT.

This sequence joins TRBV9 and TRBJ1-4; D not resolved. Germline CDR1 reads SGDLS; CDR2 reads YYNGEE. The CDR3 has 13 residues. Trimming cost V 0 bases and J 6 bases, with 6 bases left between them. CDR3 in amino acids: CASSVGGDEKLFF. The CDR3, as DNA: TGTGCCAGCAGCGTAGGAGGAGATGAAAAACTGTTTTTT.

This chain connects TRBV7-9 to TRBJ2-5, with D perhaps matching TRBD2 (6 bases). Trimming shortened V by 8 bases and J by 5 bases, and 18 bases separated the two germline ends. The CDR3 consists of 14 residues. Looked up from germline, CDR1 is SEHNR and CDR2 is FQNEAQ (reference sequence). As DNA, the CDR3 is TGTGCCAGCGCCGGTCTAGCGTATGTGGAGACCCAGTACTTC. This sequence encodes CASAGLAYVETQYF. The complete variable domain, with remaining parts taken from reference TRBV7-9 and TRBJ2-5, reads DTGVSQNPRHKITKRGQNVTFRCDPISEHNRLYWYRQTLGQGPEFLTYFQNEAQLEKSRLLSDRFSAERPKGSFSTLEIQRTEQGDSAMYLCASAGLAYVETQYFGPGTRLLVL.

This clonotype has a handful of counts. This chain connects TRBV5-4 to TRBJ1-5, with a weak D call TRBD1 (5 bases). Germline V gene data show CDR1 as SGHNT and CDR2 as YYREEE (reference sequence). The CDR3 spans 15 residues. Trimming stripped 0 bases from V and 4 bases from J, with 11 bases between. In DNA form, the CDR3 reads TGTGCCAGCAGCTTGGAAGGGACGGGGAATCAGCCCCAGCATTTT. Protein sequence: CASSLEGTGNQPQHF.

This clonotype was seen a single time. The J gene is TRBJ1-2, the V gene TRBV10-2; D gene ambiguous. In germline, CDR1 is WSHSY, CDR2 SAAADI. V lost 6 bases and J lost 2, with 10 bases in between. The length of the CDR3 is 13 residues. The CDR3 DNA is TGCGCCAGCAGCGAGGCAACAAACTATGGCTACACCTTC. It codes for CASSEATNYGYTF.

The rearrangement joins TRBV20-1 to TRBJ2-1; 14 bases line up with TRBD2. The trim removed 6 bases at V and 8 bases at J, leaving 6 bases unmatched. Germline CDR1 and CDR2: DFQATT and SNEGSKA (reference sequence). This CDR3 has 14 residues. CDR3 in amino acids: CSAATSGGAHEQFF. The CDR3 region has the DNA TGCAGTGCAGCGACTAGCGGGGGGGCACATGAGCAGTTCTTC.

This clonotype came up many times. The gene calls are TRBV29-1 and TRBJ1-2, with unresolved D. The CDR3 covers 11 residues. With 4 bases removed from V and 6 bases from J, the gap between germline ends came to 9 bases. The V gene's germline CDR1 is SQVTM and CDR2 ANQGSEA. For the CDR3, the DNA is TGCAGCGTTGTGACATACAATGGCTACACCTTC. Amino acid sequence: CSVVTYNGYTF.

This clonotype was seen ten or more times. This chain connects TRBV12-3 or TRBV12-4 to TRBJ2-7; the match to TRBD2 covers 8 bases. The CDR3 sequence is 14 residues long. The trim removed 4 bases at V and 6 bases at J, leaving 8 bases unmatched. CDR3 DNA sequence: TGTGCCAGCAGTTCACGGGGACTAGTTGGCGAGCAGTACTTC. Encoded protein: CASSSRGLVGEQYF.

This clonotype was counted between two and nine times. The CDR3 region is CASRSLSGLNTEAFF. The CDR3 DNA reads TGTGCCAGTAGAAGCCTCAGCGGCCTGAACACTGAAGCTTTCTTT. This chain uses TRBV19 with TRBJ1-1, with unresolved D. CDR3 length: 15 amino acids. V dropped 6 bases and J dropped 0 bases, with 14 bases sitting between them. Germline CDR1 reads LNHDA; CDR2 reads SQIVND (reference sequence).

V usage is TRBV6-2 or TRBV6-3 and J usage is TRBJ1-1; D gene uncertain. Trimming pared 6 bases from V and 0 bases from J, leaving 8 bases between. There are 13 residues in the CDR3. Germline V gene sequence: CDR1 MNHEY, CDR2 SVGEGT. CDR3 coding DNA: TGTGCCAGCAGAAACACCTTGAACACTGAAGCTTTCTTT. This gives the protein CASRNTLNTEAFF.